This T cell receptor (beta chain) was captured in a study of blood T cell repertoires in COVID-19. Background on the study: The study drew acute and convalescent COVID-19 samples from the United States, Italy and Spain.

Some clones are missing from TCRdb's copy, which holds only in-frame ones; the method was immunoSEQ multiplex PCR. Of under 450,000 clones in the sample, roughly 87% are singletons; the top ten hold approximately 3%. The CDR3 has 16 residues. Trimming stripped 0 bases from V and 3 bases from J, with 15 bases between. Germline loops: CDR1 LNHDA, CDR2 SQIVND (reference sequence). Either two negative PCRs, clearance, or symptom resolution qualified Cohort 3 donors as recovered. Sequenced: PBMCs or T cells enriched from blood (not recorded which). The genes are TRBV19 and TRBJ2-7, with D maybe TRBD2 (5 bases). The receptor comes from a woman younger than 45 who had recovered from COVID-19. Written as DNA, the CDR3 is TGTGCCAGTAGTATAGACTGGACCTCTCGGGGCTACGAGCAGTACTTC. This gives the protein CASSIDWTSRGYEQYF.